This T cell receptor beta chain is drawn from a study of sequential checkpoint blockade in melanoma. The overall study: First-line arms were nivolumab then ipilimumab, or the reverse, randomized 1:1. After both sequences, patients received maintenance nivolumab.

This table comes from immunoSEQ multiplex PCR, and its TCRdb copy is limited to in-frame clones, with some not included. The sample includes over 15,000 clones, roughly three quarters of them seen just once. Treatment described: randomized to nivolumab then ipilimumab (arm A) or the reverse (arm B). No patient had prior DNA-damaging chemotherapy. Sorted cells were live CD3+CD8+, lacking CD19 and CD56, from PBMCs. The CDR3 sequence is 18 residues long. The V and J ends lost 0 bases and 3 bases, in that order; junction bases with no gene match: 13. Germline V lookup: CDR1 SGDLS, CDR2 YYNGEE. The sequence was collected from a human donor with melanoma. Source: CD8+ T cells sorted from blood (inferred from file names), taken from a patient given nivolumab and ipilimumab in sequence. This chain links TRBV9 with TRBJ2-5; TRBD2 aligns across 8 bases. The CDR3 bases are TGTGCCAGCAGCGTAGAACCGGGACTAGTTGAGGGGGAAGAGACCCAGTACTTC. It codes for CASSVEPGLVEGEETQYF.